This T cell receptor beta chain derives from a study of T cell repertoires in cytomegalovirus infection. Study-level background: Public signatures in TCR beta pointed to CMV infection and matching HLA type. Regarding the study as a whole: CMV-specific TCR beta clonotypes restricted by HLA-C dominated the ex vivo response. Cumulative frequency of public TCR beta families picked out carriers of CMV plus the relevant HLA.

Per the germline V gene, CDR1 is SGHTS and CDR2 is YDEGEE. V was shortened by 1 base and J by 5 bases, with 9 bases between the two germline ends. The CDR3 consists of 13 residues. MiXCR, applied by TCRdb to the reads, yields one record per CDR3 protein. The table has 310,000 or so distinct CDR3 sequences, roughly a tenth seen once; the top ten hold about 2.3%. This clonotype was seen many times. Its antigen is still unknown. The chain links TRBV5-8 to TRBJ1-1; unclear D gene. Sequenced: PBMCs. This TCR came from a human donor in good health (CMV status not recorded). Some clones in this sample may be carry-over from other donors' samples. This CDR3 is CASSLRVGTEAFF. The DNA for the CDR3 is TGTGCCAGCAGCTTGAGGGTTGGGACTGAAGCTTTCTTT. The full variable domain, completed using reference TRBV5-8 and TRBJ1-1, is EAGVTQSPTHLIKTRGQQATLRCSPISGHTSVYWYQQALGLGLQFLLWYDEGEERNRGNFPPRFSGRQFPNYSSELNVNALELEDSALYLCASSLRVGTEAFFGQGTRLTVV.